In its sample, the clone carrying this TCR beta chain was seen a few times. Its antigen is not identified. PCR employed 60 Vbeta and 13 Jbeta primers. Using immunoSEQ multiplex PCR, the repertoire was profiled, and TCRdb retains in-frame clones only, with some absent. The sample has some 190,000 clones, about 9.4% seen once; the top ten hold 1% to 1.5%. The data stem from a study of cytomegalovirus exposure and HLA in healthy donors. Study-level information: The study's early data release held about 85 million unique TCRs from HLA-typed donors. Broader study findings: What TCR beta sequences reportedly achieved was accurate prediction of HLA-A and HLA-B alleles in most subjects. Under in vitro conditions, a few CMV-associated chains were confirmed as specific for CMV antigens.

CDR3 length equals 15 residues. The germline gives CDR1 SGHRS, CDR2 YFSETQ. V shed 4 bases, J shed 5 bases, and the junction held 12 bases outside the gene matches. V and J are TRBV5-1 and TRBJ2-7; 7 nucleotides line up with TRBD1. The origin of this receptor is a woman in her 30s in good health and CMV-seropositive. Sequenced input: PBMCs. The CDR3 DNA reads TGCGCCAGCAGCCCCCAACTGACAGGGCTCCACGAGCAGTACTTC. This gives the protein CASSPQLTGLHEQYF.